This T cell receptor (beta chain) was captured in a study of vaccination and CD4 T cells after COVID-19. The wider study: SARS-CoV-2 had been detected by nasal swab PCR in convalescent patients; roughly 10 were mild, one severe.

Concerning this clonotype itself: Its antigen is undetermined.

V was clipped by 0 bases and J by 0 bases, with 9 bases between them. The length of the CDR3 is 15 residues. Germline values: CDR1 SGDLS, CDR2 YYNGEE. Time point described: late sampling 161 to 241 days after vaccination in three convalescent patients. The sample's treatment: approximately nine-day PBMC culture with coronavirus spike peptide pools or control peptides (ViraFEST assay). ViraFEST expanded antigen-specific T cells with peptide pools, then sequenced TCRs. Study-level results: Spike mono-reactive clones accounted for 304 of the 307 vaccine-specific clones found in convalescent patients.

Sequenced with the Oncomine TCR Beta short-read assay was DNA taken from cultured CD4+ T cells. Each CDR3 protein is one row after TCRdb ran MiXCR on the PCR reads. The sample carries roughly 15,000 distinct CDR3 sequences, under 55% recorded once. The rearrangement uses TRBV9 and TRBJ1-2; tentatively, D is TRBD1 (5 bases). The sequenced sample was CD4+ T cells from blood, cultured in vitro, obtained about 7 months after SARS-CoV-2 vaccination. This TCR derives from a human donor who had recovered from COVID-19. The CDR3 region is CASSVAGGANYGYTF. For the CDR3, the DNA is TGTGCCAGCAGCGTAGCAGGAGGGGCTAACTATGGCTACACCTTC.